This TCR beta chain originates from a study of T cell responses to AZD1222 COVID-19 vaccine. The CDR3 runs 14 residues. Between the trimmed V and J ends, which lost 0 bases and 3 bases, there was a span of 12 bases. Germline values: CDR1 GTSNPN, CDR2 SVGIG (reference sequence). Data came from immunoSEQ multiplex PCR; TCRdb stores just in-frame clones and leaves some out. The sample shows some 110,000 clones, 80% to 95% of them seen only once. The sequencing here drew on peripheral blood, taken 28 days after the second AZD1222 dose. This sequence was found in an adult who received the AZD1222 COVID-19 vaccine. V usage is TRBV30 and J usage is TRBJ2-7, with a weak D call TRBD2 (5 bases). The CDR3 loop reads CAWSVGERNYEQYF. CDR3 DNA: TGTGCCTGGAGTGTTGGGGAGCGGAACTACGAGCAGTACTTC.